This TCR beta chain stems from a study of blood T cell repertoires in COVID-19. The V and J ends lost 4 bases and 6 bases respectively, with 17 bases between them. The germline CDR1 and CDR2 sequences are SEHNR and FQNEAQ (reference sequence). CDR3 length: 15 residues. The data were produced by immunoSEQ multiplex PCR, yet TCRdb's version contains in-frame clones alone and is incomplete. The sample lists 300,000 to 350,000 clones, around 90% seen once, with roughly 2.1% in the top ten. The rearrangement uses TRBV7-9 and TRBJ2-3; TRBD2 is a possible D gene (6 bases). Source material: peripheral blood. The source of this sequence is a man aged 18 to 29 with active or convalescent COVID-19. The DNA for the CDR3 is TGTGCCAGCAGCTCGCGTGTAGCGGCTGTGGATACGCAGTATTTT. Translated, it gives CASSSRVAAVDTQYF.